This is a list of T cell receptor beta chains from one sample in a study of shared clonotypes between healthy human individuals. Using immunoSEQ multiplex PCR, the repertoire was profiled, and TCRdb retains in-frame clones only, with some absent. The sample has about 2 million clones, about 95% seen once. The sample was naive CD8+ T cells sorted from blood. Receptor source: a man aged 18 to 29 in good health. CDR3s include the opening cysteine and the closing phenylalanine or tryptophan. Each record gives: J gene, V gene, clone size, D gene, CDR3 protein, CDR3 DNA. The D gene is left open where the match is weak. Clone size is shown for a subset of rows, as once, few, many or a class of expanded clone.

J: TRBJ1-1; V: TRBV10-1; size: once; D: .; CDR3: CASSSTANTEAFF; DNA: TGCGCCAGCAGTAGTACAGCGAACACTGAAGCTTTCTTT
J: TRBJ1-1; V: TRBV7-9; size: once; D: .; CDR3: CASSPLTPGYRGTEAFF; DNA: TGTGCCAGCAGCCCATTAACCCCTGGGTACCGGGGCACTGAAGCTTTCTTT
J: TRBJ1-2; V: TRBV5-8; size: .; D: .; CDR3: CASSLREGVFYGYTF; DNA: TGTGCCAGCAGCTTGCGGGAGGGGGTGTTCTATGGCTACACCTTC
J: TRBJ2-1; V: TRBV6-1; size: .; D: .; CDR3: CASSESSLDEQFF; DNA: TGTGCCAGCAGTGAAAGTAGCTTAGATGAGCAGTTCTTC
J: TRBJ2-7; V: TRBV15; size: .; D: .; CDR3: CATSSRLGPLYEQYF; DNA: TGTGCCACCAGCAGCCGACTAGGCCCTTTGTACGAGCAGTACTTC
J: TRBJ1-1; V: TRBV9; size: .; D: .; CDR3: CASSVYLNTEAFF; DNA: TGTGCCAGCAGCGTTTACTTGAACACTGAAGCTTTCTTT
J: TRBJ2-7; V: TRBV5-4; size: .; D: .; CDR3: CASSLETGIYEQYF; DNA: TGTGCCAGCAGCTTGGAAACAGGGATTTACGAGCAGTACTTC
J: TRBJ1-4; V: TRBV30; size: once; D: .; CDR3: CASKGDNEKLFF; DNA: TGTGCCTCCAAAGGGGATAATGAAAAACTGTTTTTT
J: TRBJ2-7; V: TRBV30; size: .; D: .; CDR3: CAWSGGGSYEQYF; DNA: TGTGCCTGGAGTGGGGGAGGATCCTACGAGCAGTACTTC
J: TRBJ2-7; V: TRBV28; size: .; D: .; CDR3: CASSLGLWGEQYF; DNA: TGTGCCAGCAGTTTAGGACTCTGGGGGGAGCAGTACTTC
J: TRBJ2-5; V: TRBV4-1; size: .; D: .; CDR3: CASSQDLITGAQETQYF; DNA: TGCGCCAGCAGCCAAGATCTTATAACGGGAGCGCAAGAGACCCAGTACTTC
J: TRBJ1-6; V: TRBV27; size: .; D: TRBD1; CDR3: CASSIGQGGNSPLHF; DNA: TGTGCCAGCAGTATCGGACAGGGCGGTAATTCACCCCTCCACTTT
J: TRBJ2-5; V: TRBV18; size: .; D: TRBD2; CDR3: CASSPPQRTRGFQTQYF; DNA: TGTGCCAGCTCACCACCGCAGAGGACTAGGGGCTTTCAGACCCAGTACTTC
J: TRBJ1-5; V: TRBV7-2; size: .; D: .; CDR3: CASSPLDGYSNQPQHF; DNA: TGTGCCAGCAGCCCCCTTGACGGATATAGCAATCAGCCCCAGCATTTT
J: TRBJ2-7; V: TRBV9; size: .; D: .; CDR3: CASSASQGLLEQYF; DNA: TGTGCCAGCAGCGCGTCCCAGGGGTTGTTGGAGCAGTACTTC
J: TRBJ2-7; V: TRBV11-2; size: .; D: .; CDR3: CASSPKGAGYEQYF; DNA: TGTGCCAGCAGCCCTAAAGGGGCGGGCTACGAGCAGTACTTC
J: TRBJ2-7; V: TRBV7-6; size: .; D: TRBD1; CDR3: CASSLGTAYEQYF; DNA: TGTGCCAGCAGCCTCGGGACAGCCTACGAGCAGTACTTC
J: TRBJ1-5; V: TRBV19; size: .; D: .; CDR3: CASSISARGNQPQHF; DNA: TGTGCCAGTAGTATCTCGGCGCGAGGCAATCAGCCCCAGCATTTT
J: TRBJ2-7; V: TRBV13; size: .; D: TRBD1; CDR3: CASSSGQGSYEQYF; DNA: TGTGCCAGCAGTTCCGGACAGGGATCCTACGAGCAGTACTTC
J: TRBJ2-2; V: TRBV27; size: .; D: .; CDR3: CASGLIGVRGTGELFF; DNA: TGTGCCAGCGGACTCATCGGGGTGAGAGGCACCGGGGAGCTGTTTTTT
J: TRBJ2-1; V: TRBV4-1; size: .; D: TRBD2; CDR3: CASSLESGGAYNEQFF; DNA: TGCGCCAGCAGCCTTGAGAGCGGGGGGGCCTACAATGAGCAGTTCTTC
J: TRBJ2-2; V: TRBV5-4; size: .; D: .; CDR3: CASSLEGIGELFF; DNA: TGTGCCAGCAGCTTAGAGGGGATCGGGGAGCTGTTTTTT
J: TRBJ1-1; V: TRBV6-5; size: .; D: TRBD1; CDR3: CASSWTGGMNTEAFF; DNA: TGTGCCAGCAGCTGGACAGGGGGGATGAACACTGAAGCTTTCTTT
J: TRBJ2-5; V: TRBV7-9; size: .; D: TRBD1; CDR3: CASSLVGQGKETQYF; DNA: TGTGCCAGCAGCTTAGTGGGACAGGGGAAAGAGACCCAGTACTTC
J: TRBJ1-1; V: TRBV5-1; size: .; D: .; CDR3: CASSWGGDTEAFF; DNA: TGCGCCAGCAGCTGGGGAGGGGACACTGAAGCTTTCTTT
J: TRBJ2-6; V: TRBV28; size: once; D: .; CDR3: CASSFYSSGANVLTF; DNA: TGTGCCAGCAGTTTTTACAGCTCTGGGGCCAACGTCCTGACTTTC
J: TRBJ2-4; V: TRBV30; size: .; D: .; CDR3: CAWSMPDVAKNIQYF; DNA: TGTGCCTGGAGCATGCCAGACGTAGCCAAAAACATTCAGTACTTC
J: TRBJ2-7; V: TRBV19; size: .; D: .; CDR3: CASSIVTVSEQYF; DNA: TGTGCCAGTAGTATAGTTACGGTATCCGAGCAGTACTTC
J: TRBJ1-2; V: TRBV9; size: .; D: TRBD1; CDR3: CASSAAGQGAYGYTF; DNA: TGTGCCAGCAGCGCTGCGGGACAGGGGGCCTATGGCTACACCTTC
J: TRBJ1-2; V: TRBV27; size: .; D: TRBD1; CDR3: CASSRRTGGFSGYTF; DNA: TGTGCCAGCAGCCGACGGACAGGGGGTTTCAGCGGCTACACCTTC
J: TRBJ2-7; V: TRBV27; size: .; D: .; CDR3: CASSLNKGNEQYF; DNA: TGTGCCAGCAGTTTAAACAAAGGGAACGAGCAGTACTTC
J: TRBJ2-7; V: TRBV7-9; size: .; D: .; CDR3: CASSSRRGRDREAYEQYF; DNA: TGTGCCAGCAGCTCCCGGCGGGGAAGAGACAGGGAGGCCTACGAGCAGTACTTC
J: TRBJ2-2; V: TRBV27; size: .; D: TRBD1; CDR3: CATSGQLTGELFF; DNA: TGTGCCACCTCGGGACAGCTCACCGGGGAGCTGTTTTTT
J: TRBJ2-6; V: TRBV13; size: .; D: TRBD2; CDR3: CASSFERGTGANVLTF; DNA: TGTGCCAGCAGCTTTGAGCGGGGTACTGGGGCCAACGTCCTGACTTTC
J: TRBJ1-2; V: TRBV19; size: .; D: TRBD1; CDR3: CASSYRTGTNYGYTF; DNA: TGTGCCAGTAGCTACAGGACAGGGACTAACTATGGCTACACCTTC
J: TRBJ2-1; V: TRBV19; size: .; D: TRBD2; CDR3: CASSTWTSGSNEQFF; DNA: TGTGCCAGTAGTACCTGGACTAGCGGGAGCAATGAGCAGTTCTTC
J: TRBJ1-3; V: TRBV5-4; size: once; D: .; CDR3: CASSSGTNSGNTIYF; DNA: TGTGCCAGCAGCTCCGGGACAAACTCTGGAAACACCATATATTTT
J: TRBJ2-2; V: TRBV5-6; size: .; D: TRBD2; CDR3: CASSLGLAGGAGELFF; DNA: TGTGCCAGCAGCTTGGGTCTAGCGGGAGGAGCCGGGGAGCTGTTTTTT
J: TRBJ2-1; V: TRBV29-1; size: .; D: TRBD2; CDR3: CSVPRGLAGDEQFF; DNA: TGCAGCGTCCCGCGGGGACTAGCGGGAGATGAGCAGTTCTTC
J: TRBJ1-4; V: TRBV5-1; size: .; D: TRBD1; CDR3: CASSTGDNEKLFF; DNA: TGCGCCAGCTCGACAGGGGATAATGAAAAACTGTTTTTT
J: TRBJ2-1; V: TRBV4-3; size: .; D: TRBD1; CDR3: CASSQDRTGGHNEQFF; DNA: TGCGCCAGCAGCCAAGACCGGACAGGGGGCCACAATGAGCAGTTCTTC
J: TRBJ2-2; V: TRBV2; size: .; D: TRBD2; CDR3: CASSVTSGSPNTGELFF; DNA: TGTGCCAGCAGTGTAACTAGCGGGAGTCCGAACACCGGGGAGCTGTTTTTT
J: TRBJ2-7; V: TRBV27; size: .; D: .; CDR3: CASSLSGSYEQYF; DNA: TGTGCCAGCAGTTTATCCGGTTCCTACGAGCAGTACTTC
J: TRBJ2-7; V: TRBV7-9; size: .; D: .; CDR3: CASSPDWGYEQYF; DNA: TGTGCCAGCAGCCCCGATTGGGGCTACGAGCAGTACTTC
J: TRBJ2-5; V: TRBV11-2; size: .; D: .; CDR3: CASSPGPEGGETQYF; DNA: TGTGCCAGCAGCCCCGGACCTGAAGGGGGAGAGACCCAGTACTTC
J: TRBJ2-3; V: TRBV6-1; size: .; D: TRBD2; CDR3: CASSESEVAGGSTDTQYF; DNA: TGTGCCAGCAGTGAATCAGAGGTAGCGGGAGGAAGCACAGATACGCAGTATTTT
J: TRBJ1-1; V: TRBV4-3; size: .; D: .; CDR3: CASSQFSGTNTEAFF; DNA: TGCGCCAGCAGCCAATTTTCCGGGACGAACACTGAAGCTTTCTTT
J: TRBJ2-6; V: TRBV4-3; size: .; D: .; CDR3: CASSQVLGSGANVLTF; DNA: TGCGCCAGCAGCCAAGTTTTGGGATCCGGGGCCAACGTCCTGACTTTC
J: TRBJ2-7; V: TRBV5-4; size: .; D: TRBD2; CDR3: CASSSGLAVDEQYF; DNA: TGTGCCAGCAGCTCCGGACTAGCCGTCGACGAGCAGTACTTC
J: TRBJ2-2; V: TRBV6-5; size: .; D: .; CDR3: CASSKLEYGELFF; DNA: TGTGCCAGCAGTAAGCTAGAGTACGGGGAGCTGTTTTTT
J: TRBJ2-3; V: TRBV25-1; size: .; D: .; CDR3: CASSEFGGRDTQYF; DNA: TGTGCCAGCAGTGAATTTGGAGGGCGAGATACGCAGTATTTT
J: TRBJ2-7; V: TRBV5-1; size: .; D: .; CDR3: CASSPYDDGDEQYF; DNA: TGCGCCAGCAGCCCCTACGACGATGGTGACGAGCAGTACTTC